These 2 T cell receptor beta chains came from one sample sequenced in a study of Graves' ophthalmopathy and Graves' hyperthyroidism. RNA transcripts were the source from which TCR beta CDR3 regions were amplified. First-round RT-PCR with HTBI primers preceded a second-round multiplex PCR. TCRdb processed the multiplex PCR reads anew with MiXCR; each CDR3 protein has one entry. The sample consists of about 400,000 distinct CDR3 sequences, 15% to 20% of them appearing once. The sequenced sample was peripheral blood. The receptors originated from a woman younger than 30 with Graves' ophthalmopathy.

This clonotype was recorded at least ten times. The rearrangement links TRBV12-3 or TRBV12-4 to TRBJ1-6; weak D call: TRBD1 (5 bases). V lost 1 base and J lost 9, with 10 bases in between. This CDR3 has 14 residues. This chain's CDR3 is CASSLGGNSSPLHF. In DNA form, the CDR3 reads TGTGCCAGCAGTTTAGGGGGCAACAGTTCACCCCTCCACTTT.

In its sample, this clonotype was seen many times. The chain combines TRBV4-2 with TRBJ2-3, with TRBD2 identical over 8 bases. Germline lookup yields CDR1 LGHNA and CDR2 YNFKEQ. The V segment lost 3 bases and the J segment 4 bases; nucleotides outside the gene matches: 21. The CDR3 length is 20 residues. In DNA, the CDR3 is TGTGCCAGCAGCCAGTCTTTTTTGAGCGGGAGTCGGGAGTCCGCAGATACGCAGTATTTT. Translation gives CASSQSFLSGSRESADTQYF.